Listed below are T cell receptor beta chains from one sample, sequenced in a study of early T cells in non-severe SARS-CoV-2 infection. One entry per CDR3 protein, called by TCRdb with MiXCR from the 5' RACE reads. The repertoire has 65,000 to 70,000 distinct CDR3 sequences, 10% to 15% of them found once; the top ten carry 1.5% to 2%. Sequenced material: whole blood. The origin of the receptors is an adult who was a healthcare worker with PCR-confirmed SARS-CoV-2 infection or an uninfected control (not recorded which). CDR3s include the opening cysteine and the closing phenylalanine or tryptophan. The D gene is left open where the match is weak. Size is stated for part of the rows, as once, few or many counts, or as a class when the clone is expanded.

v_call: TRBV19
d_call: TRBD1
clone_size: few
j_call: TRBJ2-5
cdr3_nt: TGTGCCAGTAGTATAGCCCGCCAAACAGGGGGCGAGACCCAGTACTTC
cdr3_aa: CASSIARQTGGETQYF

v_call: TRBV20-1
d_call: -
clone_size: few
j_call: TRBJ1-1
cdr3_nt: TGCAGTGCTAGGTTTCCGGGACCTAGCACTGAAGCTTTCTTT
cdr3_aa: CSARFPGPSTEAFF

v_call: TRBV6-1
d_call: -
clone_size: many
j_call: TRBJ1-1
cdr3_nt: TGTGCCAGCGGAGGGTTGGGTCGTAGCACTGAAGCTTTCTTT
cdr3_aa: CASGGLGRSTEAFF

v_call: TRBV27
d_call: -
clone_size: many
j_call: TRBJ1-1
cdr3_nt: TGTGCCAGCAGTTTATTTCGGGGAAACACTGAAGCTTTCTTT
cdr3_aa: CASSLFRGNTEAFF

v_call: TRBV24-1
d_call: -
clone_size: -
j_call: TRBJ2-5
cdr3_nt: TGTGCCACCAGTGAAACCCGCCCCCCCGGGACCCAGTACTTC
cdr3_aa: CATSETRPPGTQYF

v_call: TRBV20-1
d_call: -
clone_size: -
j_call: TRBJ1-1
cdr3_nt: TGCAGTGCTAGCAGGGTCAGGAACACTGAAGCTTTCTTT
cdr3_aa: CSASRVRNTEAFF

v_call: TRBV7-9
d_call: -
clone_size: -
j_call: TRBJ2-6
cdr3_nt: TGTGCCAGCAGCTTAGAGGGAGGCGACCAGGCCCCCGTCCCTGGGGCCAACGTCCTGACTTTC
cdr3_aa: CASSLEGGDQAPVPGANVLTF

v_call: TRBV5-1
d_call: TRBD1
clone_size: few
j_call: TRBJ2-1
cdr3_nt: TGCGCCAGCAGCTTGGTTCCGGGACAGGTGAACAATGAGCAGTTCTTC
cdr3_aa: CASSLVPGQVNNEQFF

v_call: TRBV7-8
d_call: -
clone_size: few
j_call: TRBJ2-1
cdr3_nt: TGTGCCAGCAGCTTAGTAGGCTTCAACAATGAGCAGTTCTTC
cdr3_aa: CASSLVGFNNEQFF

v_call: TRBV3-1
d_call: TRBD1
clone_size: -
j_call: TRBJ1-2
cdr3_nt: TGTGCCAGCAGCCCCGCCCGGACAGGGAGTCCCCACTATGGCTACACCTTC
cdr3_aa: CASSPARTGSPHYGYTF

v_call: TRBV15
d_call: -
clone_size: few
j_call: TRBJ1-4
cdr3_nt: TGTGCCACCACCAGGAGCGTGAGCAGGGGAAGGGAAAAACTGTTTTTT
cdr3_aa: CATTRSVSRGREKLFF

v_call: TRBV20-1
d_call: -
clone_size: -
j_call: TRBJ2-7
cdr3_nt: TGCAGTGCTAGTGTGTCGGGACTCAGCTCCTACGAGCAGTACTTC
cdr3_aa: CSASVSGLSSYEQYF

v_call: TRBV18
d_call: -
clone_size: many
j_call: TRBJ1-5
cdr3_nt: TGTGCCAGCTCACCGGAGGGCAGCCAGCCCCAGCATTTT
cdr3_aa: CASSPEGSQPQHF

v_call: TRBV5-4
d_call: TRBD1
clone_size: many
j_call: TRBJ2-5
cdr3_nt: TGTGCCAGCAGCTTGGGCAGGACAGGCCCGTTCCAAGAGACCCAGTACTTC
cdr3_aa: CASSLGRTGPFQETQYF

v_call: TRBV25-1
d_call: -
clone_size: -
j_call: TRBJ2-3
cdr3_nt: TGTGCCTTACAGGTAACAGATACGCAGTATTTT
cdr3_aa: CALQVTDTQYF

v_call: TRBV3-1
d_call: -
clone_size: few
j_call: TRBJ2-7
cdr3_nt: TGTGCCAGCAGCCCCCGCACTCTCTACGAGCAGTACTTC
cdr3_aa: CASSPRTLYEQYF

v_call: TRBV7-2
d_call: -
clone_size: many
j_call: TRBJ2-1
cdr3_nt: TGTGCCAGCAGCGCCGGACTGATGCTTGGGTTGTTCTTC
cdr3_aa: CASSAGLMLGLFF

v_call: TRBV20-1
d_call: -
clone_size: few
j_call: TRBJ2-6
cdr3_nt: TGCAGTGCTAGCGCGGTAGAATCTGGGGCCAACGTCCTGACTTTC
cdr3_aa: CSASAVESGANVLTF

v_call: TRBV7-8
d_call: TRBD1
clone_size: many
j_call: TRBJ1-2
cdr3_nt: TGTGCCAGCAGCCCCCAATTAGACAGGGGGCGGGGGTCTAACTATGGCTACACCTTC
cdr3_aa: CASSPQLDRGRGSNYGYTF

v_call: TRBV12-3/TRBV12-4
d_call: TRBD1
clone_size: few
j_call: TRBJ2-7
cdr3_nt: TGTGCCAGCAGTTTCTCCAGGGGGCTTGACGAGCAGTACTTC
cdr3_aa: CASSFSRGLDEQYF

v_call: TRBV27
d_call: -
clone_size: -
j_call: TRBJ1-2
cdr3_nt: TGTGCCAGCAGTTTATGGGGGGAGGGCGGCTATGGCTACACCTTC
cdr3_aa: CASSLWGEGGYGYTF

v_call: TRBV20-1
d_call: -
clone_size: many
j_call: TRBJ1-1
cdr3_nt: TGCAGTGCTAGTCAGTCGAACACTGAAGCTTTCTTT
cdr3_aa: CSASQSNTEAFF

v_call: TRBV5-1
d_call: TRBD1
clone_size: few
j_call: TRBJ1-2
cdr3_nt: TGCGCCAGCAGGCGCGACAGGGCCCGCGGCTACACCTTC
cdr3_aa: CASRRDRARGYTF

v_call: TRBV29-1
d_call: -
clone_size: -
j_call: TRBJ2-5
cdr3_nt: TGCAGCACCCAAGGGGCACTAGGCGAAGAGACCCAGTACTTC
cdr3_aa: CSTQGALGEETQYF

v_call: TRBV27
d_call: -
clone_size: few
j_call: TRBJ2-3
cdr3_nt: TGTGCCAGCAGTTTACGGGCAGGGGCCGCAGATACGCAGTATTTT
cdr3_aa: CASSLRAGAADTQYF

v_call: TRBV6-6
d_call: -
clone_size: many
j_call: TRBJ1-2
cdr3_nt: TGTGCCAGCAGCCCGAGAGTTTACTATGGCTACACCTTC
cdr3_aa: CASSPRVYYGYTF

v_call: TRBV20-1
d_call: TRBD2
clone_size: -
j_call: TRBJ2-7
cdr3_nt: TGCAGTGCTAGAGTACGGGGACTAGCGGGGTTTACCTACGAGCAGTACTTC
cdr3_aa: CSARVRGLAGFTYEQYF

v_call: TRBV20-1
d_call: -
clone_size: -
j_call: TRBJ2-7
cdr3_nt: TGCAGTGCTACCTCCCTGACAAGCTCCTACGAGCAGTACTTC
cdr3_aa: CSATSLTSSYEQYF

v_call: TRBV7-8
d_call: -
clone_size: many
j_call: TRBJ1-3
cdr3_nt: TGTGCCAGCAGCACAGAAGACAGAGGAAACACCATATATTTT
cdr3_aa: CASSTEDRGNTIYF

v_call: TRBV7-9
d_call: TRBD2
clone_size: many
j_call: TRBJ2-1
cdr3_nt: TGTGCCAGCAGCGCTAGCGGGGGGGCGAGTGAGCAGTTCTTC
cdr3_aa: CASSASGGASEQFF

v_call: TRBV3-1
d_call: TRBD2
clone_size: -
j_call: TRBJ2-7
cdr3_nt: TGTGCCAGCAGCTCACCTAGCGGGGGGACAACCTACGAGCAGTACTTC
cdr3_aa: CASSSPSGGTTYEQYF

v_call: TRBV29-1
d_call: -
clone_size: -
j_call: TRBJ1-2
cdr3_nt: TGCAGCGTTCAACCCCGGAGCGGCTACACCTTC
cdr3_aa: CSVQPRSGYTF

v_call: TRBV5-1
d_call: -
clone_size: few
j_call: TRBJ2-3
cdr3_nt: TGCGCCAGCAGCTTGGTCAGGAACACTCCCCCTACTAGCACAGATACGCAGTATTTT
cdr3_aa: CASSLVRNTPPTSTDTQYF

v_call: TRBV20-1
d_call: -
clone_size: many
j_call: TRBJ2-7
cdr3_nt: TGCAGTGCCCACAGGGGGGGATCCTACGAGCAGTACTTC
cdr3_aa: CSAHRGGSYEQYF

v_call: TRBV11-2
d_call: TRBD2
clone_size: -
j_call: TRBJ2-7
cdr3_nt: TGTGCCAGCAGCTTAGGGACTAGCGGGGCCGCTTCCTACGAGCAGTACTTC
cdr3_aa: CASSLGTSGAASYEQYF

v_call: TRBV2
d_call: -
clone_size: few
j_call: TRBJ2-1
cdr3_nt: TGTGCCAGCATAGCAGGGGGGAGCTCCTACAATGAGCAGTTCTTC
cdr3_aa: CASIAGGSSYNEQFF

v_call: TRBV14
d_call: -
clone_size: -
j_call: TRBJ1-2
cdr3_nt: TGTGCCAGCAGCCAAGATCCTCGCAACAACTATGGCTACACCTTC
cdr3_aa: CASSQDPRNNYGYTF

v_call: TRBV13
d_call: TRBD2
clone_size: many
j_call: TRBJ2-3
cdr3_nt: TGTGCCAGCAGCTTTTGGCGGGGGGCTAGCACAGATACGCAGTATTTT
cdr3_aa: CASSFWRGASTDTQYF

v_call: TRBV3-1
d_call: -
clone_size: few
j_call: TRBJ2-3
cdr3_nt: TGTGCCAGCAGCCTCCCTGGTGGGGTCCCAGATACGCAGTATTTT
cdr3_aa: CASSLPGGVPDTQYF

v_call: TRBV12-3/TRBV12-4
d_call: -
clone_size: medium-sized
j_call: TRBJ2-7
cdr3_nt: TGTGCCAGCAGTTTGGTCGGACGCGAGCAGTACTTC
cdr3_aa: CASSLVGREQYF